A selection of T cell receptor beta chains follows, all from one sample in a study of CD8+ T cells in alopecia areata. Repertoires were generated with immunoSEQ multiplex PCR, while TCRdb's copy carries only in-frame clones and drops some. The sample has about 97,000 clones, 41% seen once. The sequenced sample consisted of CD4+ T cells sorted from blood. The source of these receptors is a human donor with alopecia areata. The CDR3 runs from the conserved cysteine through the conserved F or W. The D gene is left open where the match is weak. Clone size is shown for a subset of rows, as once, few, many or a class of expanded clone.

j_gene	v_gene	abundance	d_gene	CDR3aa	CDR3nt
TRBJ2-7	TRBV5-1	NA	NA	CASSYRPAPSDEQYF	TGCGCCAGCAGCTATAGACCAGCCCCCTCTGACGAGCAGTACTTC
TRBJ1-2	TRBV5-8	few	NA	CASNVLWGRGDYTF	TGTGCCAGCAACGTTCTGTGGGGCCGTGGTGACTACACCTTC
TRBJ1-1	TRBV5-1	few	NA	CASSLQGRTEAFF	TGCGCCAGCAGCTTACAAGGAAGAACTGAAGCTTTCTTT
TRBJ1-1	TRBV29-1	few	NA	CSGGQPYGNTEAFF	TGCAGCGGCGGACAGCCCTATGGGAACACTGAAGCTTTCTTT
TRBJ2-1	TRBV6-5	few	TRBD2	CASSYSIEREVNEQFF	TGTGCCAGCAGTTACTCGATCGAGCGGGAGGTCAATGAGCAGTTCTTC
TRBJ2-1	TRBV4-3	NA	NA	CASSQGGRSYNEQFF	TGCGCCAGCAGCCAAGGCGGCCGATCCTACAATGAGCAGTTCTTC
TRBJ2-5	TRBV6-6	NA	NA	CASSYSIQGETQYF	TGTGCCAGCAGTTACTCGATCCAGGGAGAGACCCAGTACTTC
TRBJ1-3	TRBV29-1	NA	TRBD1	CSVHRGGSGNTIYF	TGCAGCGTGCACAGGGGTGGCTCTGGAAACACCATATATTTT
TRBJ2-7	TRBV15	NA	NA	CATSRDPLREQYF	TGTGCCACCAGCAGAGACCCCTTGCGCGAGCAGTACTTC
TRBJ2-2	TRBV5-1	NA	NA	CASSYRDGGGTGELFF	TGCGCCAGCAGCTACCGGGACGGCGGTGGCACCGGGGAGCTGTTTTTT
TRBJ2-5	TRBV5-4	NA	TRBD2	CASSLAGREGAGETQYF	TGTGCCAGCAGCTTGGCCGGGCGGGAGGGGGCCGGGGAGACCCAGTACTTC
TRBJ2-3	TRBV10-2	many	NA	CAAALFSDTDTQYF	TGCGCCGCAGCCCTCTTTAGCGACACAGATACGCAGTATTTT
TRBJ2-5	TRBV6-1	NA	TRBD1	CASRQGTQETQYF	TGTGCCAGCAGACAGGGGACACAAGAGACCCAGTACTTC
TRBJ2-3	TRBV7-2	NA	NA	CASSFRRSTDTQYF	TGTGCCAGCAGCTTTAGAAGGAGCACAGATACGCAGTATTTT
TRBJ2-3	TRBV1	NA	NA	CTSSGTGTARTDTQYF	TGCACCAGCAGCGGTACAGGGACAGCACGCACAGATACGCAGTATTTT
TRBJ2-2	TRBV5-1	NA	TRBD1	CASSGRQGSTGELFF	TGCGCCAGCAGCGGACGACAGGGAAGCACCGGGGAGCTGTTTTTT
TRBJ2-1	TRBV28	NA	TRBD2	CASSLPTSGRGNEQFF	TGTGCCAGCAGTTTGCCTACTAGCGGGAGGGGCAATGAGCAGTTCTTC
TRBJ2-7	TRBV29-1	few	NA	CSTRDNEQYF	TGCAGCACCCGGGACAACGAGCAGTACTTC
TRBJ1-6	TRBV2	NA	NA	CASSARQGFSPLHF	TGTGCCAGCAGTGCACGGCAGGGGTTCTCACCCCTCCACTTT
TRBJ2-3	TRBV28	few	NA	CASRQGGTDTQYF	TGTGCCAGCAGGCAGGGAGGCACAGATACGCAGTATTTT
TRBJ2-1	TRBV7-8	NA	TRBD1	CASSLGGQYNEQFF	TGTGCCAGCAGCTTAGGGGGACAGTACAATGAGCAGTTCTTC
TRBJ1-1	TRBV6-5	few	TRBD1	CASSYVRGPNTEAFF	TGTGCCAGCAGTTACGTCAGGGGGCCGAACACTGAAGCTTTCTTT
TRBJ2-1	TRBV4-3	NA	TRBD1	CASSQGPGQGANEQFF	TGCGCCAGCAGCCAAGGCCCGGGGCAGGGGGCCAATGAGCAGTTCTTC
TRBJ1-2	TRBV28	NA	NA	CASSFSSRVGGYTF	TGTGCCAGCAGTTTTTCATCCAGGGTGGGTGGCTACACCTTC
TRBJ2-7	TRBV7-2	NA	TRBD1	CASSPTGGGRYEQYF	TGTGCCAGCAGCCCTACAGGGGGCGGACGCTACGAGCAGTACTTC
TRBJ2-1	TRBV19	few	NA	CASMERTISYNEQFF	TGTGCCAGTATGGAGCGGACGATCTCCTACAATGAGCAGTTCTTC
TRBJ1-3	TRBV28	many	TRBD1	CASSLSGTEGNTIYF	TGTGCCAGCAGCTTGTCCGGGACAGAAGGAAACACCATATATTTT
TRBJ2-3	TRBV30	few	NA	CAWSVGGFGTDTQYF	TGTGCCTGGAGTGTGGGGGGCTTCGGCACAGATACGCAGTATTTT
TRBJ2-2	TRBV7-9	NA	TRBD1	CASSSGVGRGLSTGELFF	TGTGCCAGCAGCTCCGGGGTTGGCAGGGGGCTCAGCACCGGGGAGCTGTTTTTT
TRBJ2-3	TRBV23-1	NA	TRBD2	CASSPSTRLADTDTQYF	TGCGCCAGCAGTCCCTCGACCCGGCTAGCGGACACAGATACGCAGTATTTT
TRBJ2-7	TRBV30	NA	NA	CAWSSRVNPYEQYF	TGTGCCTGGAGTTCCAGGGTTAATCCCTACGAGCAGTACTTC
TRBJ2-7	TRBV6-6	NA	NA	CASSYSVGQHYEQYF	TGTGCCAGCAGTTACTCGGTGGGGCAGCACTACGAGCAGTACTTC